A selection of T cell receptor beta chains follows, all from one sample in a study of long-term antiretroviral therapy in people with HIV. Here immunoSEQ multiplex PCR was the method, and the copy in TCRdb shows in-frame clones only, minus some. The sample has tens of thousands of clones, over 70% seen once. The sequences come from unsorted PBMCs, collected 0.6 years after starting antiretroviral therapy. Receptors originate from a man between 18 and 35 years old with HIV. CDR3s include the opening cysteine and the closing phenylalanine or tryptophan. The D gene is left open where the match is weak. Size tells how often a clone was seen (once, few, many) or the class of an expanded clone, and some rows leave it out.

>TRBJ2-3|NA|NA|TRBV5-4
CASSLNGPEGQYF
TGTGCCAGCAGCTTGAATGGACCCGAAGGGCAGTATTTT
>TRBJ1-5|NA|NA|TRBV27
CASSLSGTNQPQHF
TGTGCCAGCAGTCTCTCGGGGACAAATCAGCCCCAGCATTTT
>TRBJ1-1|TRBD1|NA|TRBV6-6
CASRDRRGRTEAFF
TGTGCCAGCAGGGACAGGAGGGGGCGGACTGAAGCTTTCTTT
>TRBJ2-3|TRBD1|once|TRBV5-1
CASSGVAGGFVDTQYF
TGCGCCAGCAGCGGCGTTGCAGGGGGCTTTGTAGATACGCAGTATTTT
>TRBJ2-7|NA|NA|TRBV19
CASSPSGDEQYF
TGTGCCAGTAGTCCCTCAGGGGATGAGCAGTACTTC
>TRBJ1-1|TRBD1|NA|TRBV7-2
CASSPMTGEAFF
TGTGCCAGCAGCCCGATGACAGGGGAAGCTTTCTTT
>TRBJ2-7|TRBD2|NA|TRBV5-1
CASSLDQGLAGGEQYF
TGCGCCAGCAGCCTAGACCAGGGACTAGCGGGAGGCGAGCAGTACTTC
>TRBJ1-1|TRBD1|NA|TRBV5-6
CASSSGDRGNTEAFF
TGTGCCAGCAGTTCCGGGGACAGGGGGAACACTGAAGCTTTCTTT
>TRBJ2-6|NA|once|TRBV18
CASSPGGANVLTF
TGTGCCAGCTCACCCGGTGGGGCCAACGTCCTGACTTTC
>TRBJ2-7|NA|NA|TRBV27
CASSRFLSPPGSYEQYF
TGTGCCAGCAGTCGGTTCCTCAGCCCGCCGGGCTCCTACGAGCAGTACTTC
>TRBJ2-7|NA|few|TRBV28
CASSLLAEQYF
TGTGCCAGCAGTTTACTAGCCGAGCAGTACTTC
>TRBJ1-2|NA|NA|TRBV28
CASSSTGWRGYTF
TGTGCCAGCAGTTCGACAGGATGGCGCGGCTACACCTTC
>TRBJ2-7|TRBD2|NA|TRBV7-8
CASSFGGVAGGQAYEQYF
TGTGCCAGCAGCTTTGGGGGGGTAGCGGGAGGCCAAGCCTACGAGCAGTACTTC
>TRBJ1-5|NA|NA|TRBV19
CASSIMGQSNQPQHF
TGTGCCAGTAGTATAATGGGGCAGAGCAATCAGCCCCAGCATTTT
>TRBJ1-2|NA|NA|TRBV19
CASTRGGLYGYTF
TGTGCCAGTACCCGAGGAGGGCTCTATGGCTACACCTTC
>TRBJ2-7|TRBD1|NA|TRBV18
CASSPGQHSYEQYF
TGTGCCAGCTCACCGGGACAGCACTCCTACGAGCAGTACTTC